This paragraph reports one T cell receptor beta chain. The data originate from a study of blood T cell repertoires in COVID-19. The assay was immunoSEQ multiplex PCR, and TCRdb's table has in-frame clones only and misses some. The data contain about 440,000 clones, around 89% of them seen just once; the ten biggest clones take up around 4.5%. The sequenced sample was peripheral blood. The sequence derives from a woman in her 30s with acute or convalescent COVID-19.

The CDR3 here is CASSLDQAAFF. The CDR3, as DNA: TGTGCCAGCAGCTTAGATCAAGCCGCTTTCTTT. The rearrangement uses TRBV11-2 and TRBJ1-1; D call uncertain. Germline values: CDR1 SGHAT, CDR2 FQNNGV. The CDR3 covers 11 residues. With 0 bases removed from V and 11 bases from J, the gap between germline ends came to 7 bases.